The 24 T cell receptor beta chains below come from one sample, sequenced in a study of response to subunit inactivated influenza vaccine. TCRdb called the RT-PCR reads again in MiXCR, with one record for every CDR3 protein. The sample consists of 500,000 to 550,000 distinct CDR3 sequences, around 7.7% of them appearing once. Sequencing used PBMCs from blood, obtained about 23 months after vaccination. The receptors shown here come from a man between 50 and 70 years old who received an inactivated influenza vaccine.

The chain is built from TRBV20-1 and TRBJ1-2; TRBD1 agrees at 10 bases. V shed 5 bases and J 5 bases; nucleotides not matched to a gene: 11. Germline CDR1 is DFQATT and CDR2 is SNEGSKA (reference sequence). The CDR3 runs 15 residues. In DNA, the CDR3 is TGCAGTGCTCGGGGACAGGGGTTAGTCCCTTATGGCTACACCTTC. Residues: CSARGQGLVPYGYTF.

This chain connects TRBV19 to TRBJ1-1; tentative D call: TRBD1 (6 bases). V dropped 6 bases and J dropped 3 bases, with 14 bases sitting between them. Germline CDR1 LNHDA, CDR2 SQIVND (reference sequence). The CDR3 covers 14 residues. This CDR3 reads CASRIQGADTEAFF. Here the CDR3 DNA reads TGTGCCAGTAGGATACAGGGTGCGGACACTGAAGCTTTCTTT. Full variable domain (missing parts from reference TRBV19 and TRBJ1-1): DGGITQSPKYLFRKEGQNVTLSCEQNLNHDAMYWYRQDPGQGLRLIYYSQIVNDFQKGDIAEGYSVSREKKESFPLTVTSAQKNPTAFYLCASRIQGADTEAFFGQGTRLTVV.

The CDR3 loop reads CASSERPGGAETQYF. CDR3 DNA sequence: TGTGCCAGCAGTGAGAGACCAGGGGGCGCGGAGACCCAGTACTTC. The V and J genes are TRBV6-1 and TRBJ2-5, with 8 bases that match TRBD1. The CDR3 has 15 amino acids. Germline V gene sequence: CDR1 MNHNS, CDR2 SASEGT. V shed 3 bases and J 5 bases; nucleotides not matched to a gene: 8.

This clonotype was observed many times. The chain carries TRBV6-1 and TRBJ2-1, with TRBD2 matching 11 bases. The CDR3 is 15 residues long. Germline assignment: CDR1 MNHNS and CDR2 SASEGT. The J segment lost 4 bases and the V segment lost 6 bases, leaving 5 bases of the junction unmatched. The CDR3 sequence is CASSRSSGRYNEQFF. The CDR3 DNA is TGTGCCAGCAGCCGATCTAGCGGGAGGTACAATGAGCAGTTCTTC.

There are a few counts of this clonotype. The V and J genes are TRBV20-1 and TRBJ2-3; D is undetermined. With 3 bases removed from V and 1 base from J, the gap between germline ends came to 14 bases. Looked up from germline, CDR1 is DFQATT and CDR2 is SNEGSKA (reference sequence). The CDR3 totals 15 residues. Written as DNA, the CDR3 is TGCAGTGCTAGTGCTAACTACCCCCGCACAGATACGCAGTATTTT. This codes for CSASANYPRTDTQYF.

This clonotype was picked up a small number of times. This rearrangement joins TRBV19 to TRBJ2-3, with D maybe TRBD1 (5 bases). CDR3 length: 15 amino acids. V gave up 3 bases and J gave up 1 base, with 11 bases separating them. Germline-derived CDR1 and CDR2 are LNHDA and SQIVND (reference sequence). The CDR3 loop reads CASSIRPRGTDTQYF. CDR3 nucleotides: TGTGCCAGTAGTATCCGTCCCAGGGGCACAGATACGCAGTATTTT.

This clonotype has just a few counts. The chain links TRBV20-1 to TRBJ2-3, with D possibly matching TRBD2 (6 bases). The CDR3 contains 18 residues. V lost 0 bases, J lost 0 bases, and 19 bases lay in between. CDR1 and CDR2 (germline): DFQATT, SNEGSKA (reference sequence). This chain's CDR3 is CSARDQTGLGLSTDTQYF. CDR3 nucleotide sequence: TGCAGTGCTAGAGATCAAACGGGGTTGGGACTTAGCACAGATACGCAGTATTTT.

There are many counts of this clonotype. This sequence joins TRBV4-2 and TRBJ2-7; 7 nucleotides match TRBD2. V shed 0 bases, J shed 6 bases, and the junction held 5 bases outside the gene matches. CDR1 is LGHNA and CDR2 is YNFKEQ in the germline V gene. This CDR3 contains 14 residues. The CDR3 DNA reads TGTGCCAGCAGCCAAGATGAGGGACTACGCGAGCAGTACTTC. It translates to CASSQDEGLREQYF.

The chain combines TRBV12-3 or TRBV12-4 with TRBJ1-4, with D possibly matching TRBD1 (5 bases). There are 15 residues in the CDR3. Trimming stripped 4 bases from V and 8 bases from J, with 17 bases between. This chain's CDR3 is CASSSPGRKDEKLFF. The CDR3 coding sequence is TGTGCCAGCAGTTCCCCGGGACGGAAGGACGAAAAACTGTTTTTT.

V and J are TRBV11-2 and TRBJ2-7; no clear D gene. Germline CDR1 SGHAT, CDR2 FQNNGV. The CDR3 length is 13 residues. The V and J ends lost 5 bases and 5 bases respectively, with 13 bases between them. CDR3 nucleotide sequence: TGTGCCAGCAGCCCCCCGAATAGACACGAGCAGTACTTC. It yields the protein CASSPPNRHEQYF. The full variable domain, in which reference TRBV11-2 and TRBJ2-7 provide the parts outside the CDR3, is EAGVAQSPRYKIIEKRQSVAFWCNPISGHATLYWYQQILGQGPKLLIQFQNNGVVDDSQLPKDRFSAERLKGVDSTLKIQPAKLEDSAVYLCASSPPNRHEQYFGPGTRLTVT.

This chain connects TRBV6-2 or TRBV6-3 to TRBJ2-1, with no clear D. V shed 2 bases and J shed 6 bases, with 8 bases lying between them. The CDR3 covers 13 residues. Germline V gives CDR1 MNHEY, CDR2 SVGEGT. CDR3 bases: TGTGCCAGCAGTTACACTTTCATCAATGAGCAGTTCTTC. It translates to CASSYTFINEQFF.

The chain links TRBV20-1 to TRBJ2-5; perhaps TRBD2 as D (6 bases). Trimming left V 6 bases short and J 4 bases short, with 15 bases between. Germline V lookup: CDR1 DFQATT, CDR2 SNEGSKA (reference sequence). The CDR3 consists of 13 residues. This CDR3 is CSAPDGSRETQYF. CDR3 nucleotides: TGCAGTGCGCCTGACGGGAGTCGAGAGACCCAGTACTTC.

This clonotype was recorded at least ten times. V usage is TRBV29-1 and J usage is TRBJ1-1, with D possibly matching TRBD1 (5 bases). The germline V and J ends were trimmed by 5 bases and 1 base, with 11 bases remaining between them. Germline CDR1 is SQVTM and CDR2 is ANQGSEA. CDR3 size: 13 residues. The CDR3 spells CSVRPGPNTEAFF. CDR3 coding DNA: TGCAGCGTTAGACCGGGGCCGAACACTGAAGCTTTCTTT.

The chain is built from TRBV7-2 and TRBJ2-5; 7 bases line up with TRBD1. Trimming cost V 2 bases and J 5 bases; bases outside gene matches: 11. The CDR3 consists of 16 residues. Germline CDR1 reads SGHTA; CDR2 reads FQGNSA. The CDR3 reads CASSLTLDRVVETQYF. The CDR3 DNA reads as TGTGCCAGCAGCTTAACCCTAGACAGGGTGGTGGAGACCCAGTACTTC.

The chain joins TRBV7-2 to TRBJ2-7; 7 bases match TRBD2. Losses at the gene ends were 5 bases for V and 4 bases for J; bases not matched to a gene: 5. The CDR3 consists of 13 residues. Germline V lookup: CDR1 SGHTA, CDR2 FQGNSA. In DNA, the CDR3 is TGTGCCAGCAGCGGGAGGGCCCGATACGAGCAGTACTTC. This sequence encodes CASSGRARYEQYF.

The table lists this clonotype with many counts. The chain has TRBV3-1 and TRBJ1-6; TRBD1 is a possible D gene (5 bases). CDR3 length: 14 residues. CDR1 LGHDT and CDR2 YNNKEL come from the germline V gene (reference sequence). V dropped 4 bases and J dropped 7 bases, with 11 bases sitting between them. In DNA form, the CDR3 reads TGTGCCAGCAGCCTATTGTCAGGGAATTCACCCCTCCACTTT. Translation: CASSLLSGNSPLHF.

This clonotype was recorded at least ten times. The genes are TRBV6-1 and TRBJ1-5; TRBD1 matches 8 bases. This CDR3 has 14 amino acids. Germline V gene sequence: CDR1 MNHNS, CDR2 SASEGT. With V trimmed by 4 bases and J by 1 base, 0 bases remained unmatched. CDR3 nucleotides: TGTGCCAGCAGTGGACAGGGGAGCAATCAGCCCCAGCATTTT. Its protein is CASSGQGSNQPQHF.

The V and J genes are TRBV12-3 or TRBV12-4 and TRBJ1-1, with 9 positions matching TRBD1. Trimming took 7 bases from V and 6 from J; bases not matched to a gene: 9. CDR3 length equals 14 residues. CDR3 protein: CASTGDRAAAEAFF. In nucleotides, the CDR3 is TGTGCCAGCACCGGGGACAGGGCGGCCGCTGAAGCTTTCTTT.

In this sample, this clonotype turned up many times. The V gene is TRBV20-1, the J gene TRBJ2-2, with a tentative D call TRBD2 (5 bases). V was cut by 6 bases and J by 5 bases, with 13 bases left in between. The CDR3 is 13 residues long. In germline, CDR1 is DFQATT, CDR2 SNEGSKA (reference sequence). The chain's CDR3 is CSARWTATGELFF. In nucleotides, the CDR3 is TGCAGTGCGAGATGGACTGCGACCGGGGAGCTGTTTTTT.

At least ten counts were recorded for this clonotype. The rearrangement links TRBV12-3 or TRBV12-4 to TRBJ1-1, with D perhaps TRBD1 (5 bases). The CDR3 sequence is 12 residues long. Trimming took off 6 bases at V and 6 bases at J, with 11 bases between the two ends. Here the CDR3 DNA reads TGTGCCAGCAGACCGACAGTTGCTGAAGCTTTCTTT. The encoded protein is CASRPTVAEAFF.

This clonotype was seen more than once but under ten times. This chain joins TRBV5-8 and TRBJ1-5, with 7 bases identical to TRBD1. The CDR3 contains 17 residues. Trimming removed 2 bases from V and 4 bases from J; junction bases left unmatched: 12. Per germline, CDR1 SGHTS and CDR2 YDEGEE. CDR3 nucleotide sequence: TGTGCCAGCAGCTTTTCCGGTCGCCAGGGGGGAAATCAGCCCCAGCATTTT. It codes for CASSFSGRQGGNQPQHF.

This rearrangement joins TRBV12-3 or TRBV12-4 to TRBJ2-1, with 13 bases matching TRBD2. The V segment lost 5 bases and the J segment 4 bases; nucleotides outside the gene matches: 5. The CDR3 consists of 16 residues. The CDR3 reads CASSTQLAGGYNEQFF. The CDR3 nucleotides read TGTGCCAGCAGTACTCAACTAGCGGGAGGGTACAATGAGCAGTTCTTC.

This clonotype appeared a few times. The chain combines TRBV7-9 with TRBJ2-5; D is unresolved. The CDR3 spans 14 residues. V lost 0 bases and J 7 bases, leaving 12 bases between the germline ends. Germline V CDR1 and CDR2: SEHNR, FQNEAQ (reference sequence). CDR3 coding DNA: TGTGCCAGCAGCTTAGCCGCATCGACGGGGACCCAGTACTTC. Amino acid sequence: CASSLAASTGTQYF.

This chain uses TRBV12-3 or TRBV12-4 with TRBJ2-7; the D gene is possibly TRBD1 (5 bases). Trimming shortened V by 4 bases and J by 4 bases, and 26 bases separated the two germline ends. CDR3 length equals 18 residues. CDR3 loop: CASSWVGQGSSWGYEQYF. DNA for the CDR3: TGTGCCAGCAGTTGGGTGGGGCAGGGAAGCTCCTGGGGATACGAGCAGTACTTC.